The 28 T cell receptor beta chains below were found in one sample sequenced in a study of T cells in Graves' hyperthyroidism and ophthalmopathy. The TCR beta CDR3 regions underwent amplification using RNA transcripts as the source. First-round RT-PCR with HTBI primers amplified the TCR CDR3 region. TCRdb used MiXCR to reprocess the multiplex PCR reads, holding one entry per CDR3 protein. The table lists approximately 400,000 distinct CDR3 sequences, around 15% of them singletons. The specimen sequenced was blood. The receptors originated from a man aged 45-65 years with Graves' ophthalmopathy.

The gene calls are TRBV19 and TRBJ1-2; TRBD1 aligns across 8 bases. Germline V lookup: CDR1 LNHDA, CDR2 SQIVND (reference sequence). The CDR3 length is 12 residues. V lost 3 bases, J lost 10 bases, and 4 bases stayed unmatched. The CDR3 is CASSIDRGVYTF. The CDR3 DNA is TGTGCCAGTAGTATTGACAGGGGAGTCTACACCTTC.

As for this clonotype: One junction end disagrees with the germline gene, perhaps due to a read error. This rearrangement joins TRBV28 to TRBJ2-3; 7 bases fit TRBD1. Germline V gene sequence: CDR1 MDHEN, CDR2 SYDVKM. The CDR3 spans 12 residues. This CDR3 is CASRSGTDTRYF. The CDR3 nucleotides read TGTGCCAGCAGGTCCGGGACAGATACGCGGTATTTT.

This chain connects TRBV5-1 to TRBJ2-2; TRBD2 is a possible D gene (5 bases). V was shortened by 1 base and J by 0 bases, with 7 bases between the two germline ends. The germline gives CDR1 SGHRS, CDR2 YFSETQ. CDR3 length: 15 residues. CDR3 amino acids: CASSLLGANTGELFF. In nucleotides, the CDR3 is TGCGCCAGCAGCTTGCTCGGGGCGAACACCGGGGAGCTGTTTTTT.

V gene TRBV28 combines with J gene TRBJ2-2, with D perhaps given as TRBD1 or TRBD2 (6 bases each). The CDR3 is 17 residues long. V lost 0 bases to trimming and J lost 8 bases, with 19 bases between them. The germline V gene encodes CDR1 MDHEN and CDR2 SYDVKM. In DNA form, the CDR3 reads TGTGCCAGCAGTTTATGGAGGGGGGTTAAAATAGCTGGGGAGCTGTTTTTT. Translation: CASSLWRGVKIAGELFF.

This clonotype was seen repeatedly, ten times or more. The rearrangement links TRBV5-1 to TRBJ2-5; no firm D call. This CDR3 has 14 amino acids. Trimming took off 4 bases at V and 5 bases at J, with 15 bases between the two ends. Germline values: CDR1 SGHRS, CDR2 YFSETQ. CDR3 loop: CASSPDRADETQYF. In nucleotides, the CDR3 is TGCGCCAGCAGCCCGGATAGGGCCGACGAGACCCAGTACTTC.

This clonotype occurred many times. The rearrangement links TRBV18 to TRBJ2-5; 10 bases are shared with TRBD1. The CDR3 extends over 15 amino acids. J gave up 4 bases and V 3 bases, and 5 bases lay outside the gene matches. Germline loops: CDR1 KGHSH, CDR2 LQKENI. CDR3 sequence reads: CASSPRQGAGETQYF. The CDR3 DNA reads as TGTGCCAGCTCACCCAGACAGGGGGCAGGAGAGACCCAGTACTTC.

This chain links TRBV5-1 with TRBJ1-1; 12 bases map to TRBD1. V was clipped by 4 bases and J by 5 bases; unmatched bases: 9. Germline CDR1 reads SGHRS; CDR2 reads YFSETQ. The CDR3 spans 16 residues. The CDR3 coding sequence is TGCGCCAGCAGCGCCCATCCGGGACAGGGGGCGACTGAAGCTTTCTTT. Translation: CASSAHPGQGATEAFF.

This clonotype was picked up many times. The V call is TRBV20-1, the J call TRBJ2-1; TRBD2 is a possible D gene (5 bases). Germline-derived CDR1 and CDR2 are DFQATT and SNEGSKA (reference sequence). The CDR3 totals 17 residues. Trimming removed 3 bases at V and 0 bases at J, with 18 bases between. The CDR3 nucleotides read TGCAGTGCTAGTAAGGTTGGGATAGCGTACTCCTACAATGAGCAGTTCTTC. It encodes CSASKVGIAYSYNEQFF.

This clonotype was seen ten or more times. V usage is TRBV5-6 and J usage is TRBJ2-5; no reliable D call. Germline V gene lookup returns CDR1 SGHDT and CDR2 YYEEEE. The CDR3 length is 13 residues. Trimming left V 0 bases short and J 2 bases short, with 5 bases between. The CDR3 nucleotides read TGTGCCAGCAGCTTGGTCAGTCAAGAGACCCAGTACTTC. Translated, it gives CASSLVSQETQYF.

This clonotype showed up just a few times. The gene calls are TRBV9 and TRBJ1-1; D is possibly TRBD1 (5 bases). The CDR3 spans 16 residues. The germline CDR1 and CDR2 sequences are SGDLS and YYNGEE. Trimming left V 6 bases short and J 3 bases short, with 21 bases between. The CDR3 DNA follows: TGTGCCAGCATCCCTGGGCGGGCCCGGGGGGACACTGAAGCTTTCTTT. Encoded protein: CASIPGRARGDTEAFF.

In this sample, this clonotype turned up many times. The chain couples TRBV2 to TRBJ1-4, with TRBD1 as a possible D gene (5 bases). The V end lost 6 bases, the J end lost 4 bases, and 12 bases lay between the germline ends. Germline-derived CDR1 and CDR2 are SNHLY and FYNNEI. The CDR3 consists of 14 residues. As DNA, the CDR3 is TGTGCCAGCAGGTCCGGGACTGATAATGAAAAACTGTTTTTT. The encoded protein is CASRSGTDNEKLFF. Together with reference TRBV2 and TRBJ1-4, the CDR3 gives the full variable domain: EPEVTQTPSHQVTQMGQEVILRCVPISNHLYFYWYRQILGQKVEFLVSFYNNEISEKSEIFDDQFSVERPDGSNFTLKIRSTKLEDSAMYFCASRSGTDNEKLFFGSGTQLSVL.

This clonotype was recorded a few times. J is TRBJ2-3 and V is TRBV15; possibly TRBD2 for D (6 bases). This CDR3 spans 14 amino acids. The germline CDR1 and CDR2 sequences are LNHNV and YYDKDF (reference sequence). V was cut by 1 base and J by 2 bases, with 7 bases left in between. DNA for the CDR3: TGTGCCACCAGCAGAGGACTAGACACAGATACGCAGTATTTT. It specifies CATSRGLDTDTQYF.

The chain combines TRBV6-1 with TRBJ2-7; unclear D gene. Trimming took off 3 bases at V and 5 bases at J, with 20 bases between the two ends. This CDR3 contains 16 residues. Germline V gives CDR1 MNHNS, CDR2 SASEGT. The CDR3 loop reads CASSDPASRGLHEQYF. The DNA for the CDR3 is TGTGCCAGCAGTGACCCTGCAAGCCGAGGCCTCCACGAGCAGTACTTC.

This clonotype occurred many times. The gene calls are TRBV28 and TRBJ2-3; 7 bases are shared with TRBD1. CDR3 length equals 13 residues. Losses at the gene ends were 7 bases for V and 6 bases for J; bases not matched to a gene: 7. Germline CDR1 and CDR2: MDHEN and SYDVKM. CDR3: CASTPTGYDTQYF. CDR3 sequence (DNA): TGTGCCAGCACCCCGACAGGGTACGATACGCAGTATTTT.

The CDR3 region has the DNA TGTGCCAGCAGCCGAGGCTTCAATCAGCCCCAGCATTTT. This sequence encodes CASSRGFNQPQHF. The chain couples TRBV5-4 to TRBJ1-5; D gene ambiguous. The CDR3 runs 13 residues. Germline V gives CDR1 SGHNT, CDR2 YYREEE (reference sequence). With 4 bases removed from V and 3 bases from J, the gap between germline ends came to 8 bases.

V is TRBV2 and J is TRBJ2-6; D is ambiguous. The CDR3 has 15 residues. The V and J ends lost 5 bases and 0 bases respectively, with 8 bases between them. Germline CDR1 and CDR2: SNHLY and FYNNEI. The CDR3 DNA follows: TGTGCCAGCAGTCTACCGATCTCTGGGGCCAACGTCCTGACTTTC. Protein sequence: CASSLPISGANVLTF.

The rearrangement links TRBV6-1 to TRBJ1-4; no definite D call. Germline V gives CDR1 MNHNS, CDR2 SASEGT. Trimming shortened V by 5 bases and J by 10 bases, and 23 bases separated the two germline ends. The CDR3 totals 16 residues. For the CDR3, the DNA is TGTGCCAGCAGTTTCGATCCCCTGGTGGGTGAAGTAAAACTGTTTTTT. It yields the protein CASSFDPLVGEVKLFF.

V and J are TRBV3-1 and TRBJ2-2, with D maybe TRBD2 (6 bases). Per germline, CDR1 LGHDT and CDR2 YNNKEL (reference sequence). V was clipped by 1 base and J by 2 bases, with 11 bases between them. The CDR3 is 16 amino acids. The CDR3 reads CASSQVEGGNTGELFF. The CDR3 coding sequence is TGTGCCAGCAGCCAAGTGGAGGGAGGAAACACCGGGGAGCTGTTTTTT.

This clonotype was counted at least ten times. V is TRBV30 and J is TRBJ2-2; a weak D match, TRBD2 (5 bases). The CDR3 has 12 amino acids. Germline CDR1 reads GTSNPN; CDR2 reads SVGIG (reference sequence). V dropped 8 bases and J dropped 6 bases, with 13 bases sitting between them. This chain's CDR3 is CARGIGPGELFF. In nucleotides, the CDR3 is TGTGCCAGAGGGATAGGGCCCGGGGAGCTGTTTTTT.

The rearrangement uses TRBV11-1 and TRBJ2-7; a weak D match, TRBD2 (5 bases). The CDR3 runs to 17 residues. Germline loops: CDR1 SGHAT, CDR2 FQDESV (reference sequence). Between the trimmed V and J ends, which lost 8 bases and 3 bases, there was a span of 26 bases. In DNA, the CDR3 is TGTGCCAGCCCACTACCCGGGAACGGCCGGAGCGGCTACGAGCAGTACTTC. It specifies CASPLPGNGRSGYEQYF. The full variable domain, with the rest looked up from reference TRBV11-1 and TRBJ2-7, is EAEVAQSPRYKITEKSQAVAFWCDPISGHATLYWYRQILGQGPELLVQFQDESVVDDSQLPKDRFSAERLKGVDSTLKIQPAELGDSAMYLCASPLPGNGRSGYEQYFGPGTRLTVT.

This clonotype has a count of ten or more. The chain combines TRBV18 with TRBJ1-2, with unresolved D. The CDR3 contains 14 residues. Trimming shortened V by 0 bases and J by 1 base, and 6 bases separated the two germline ends. The germline gives CDR1 KGHSH, CDR2 LQKENI. The CDR3 nucleotides read TGTGCCAGCTCACCACCTTACAGTAACTATGGCTACACCTTC. Its protein product is CASSPPYSNYGYTF.

This clonotype was recorded at least ten times. V is TRBV11-3 and J is TRBJ2-1; TRBD2 agrees at 11 bases. CDR1 and CDR2 (germline): SGHNT, YENEEA. Unmatched junction bases numbered 12, after V lost 1 base and J lost 4 bases. The CDR3 loop spans 19 amino acids. CDR3 loop: CASSLVFGSSGRMYNEQFF. The CDR3 DNA is TGTGCCAGCAGCTTAGTGTTTGGGTCTAGCGGGAGGATGTACAATGAGCAGTTCTTC.

The chain uses TRBV12-3 or TRBV12-4 and TRBJ1-2; D is undetermined. Trimming took 6 bases from V and 0 from J, leaving 5 bases between them. This CDR3 is built from 12 residues. Here the CDR3 reads CASSNTNYGYTF. The CDR3 DNA reads as TGTGCCAGCAGCAATACTAACTATGGCTACACCTTC.

This clonotype was observed a few times. V is TRBV27 and J is TRBJ1-5; D might be TRBD1 (6 bases). V gave up 5 bases and J gave up 5 bases, with 16 bases separating them. This CDR3 has 15 amino acids. Germline values: CDR1 MNHEY, CDR2 SMNVEV (reference sequence). CDR3 amino acids: CASSPLGQQYQPQHF. The CDR3 coding sequence is TGTGCCAGCAGTCCCCTCGGACAGCAATATCAGCCCCAGCATTTT.

This clonotype was seen at least ten times. The chain is built from TRBV5-1 and TRBJ1-6, with D unclear. V was clipped by 1 base and J by 5 bases, with 7 bases between them. The CDR3 contains 14 residues. Germline CDR1 SGHRS, CDR2 YFSETQ. As DNA, the CDR3 is TGCGCCAGCAGCTTGATGCCTAATAATTCACCCCTCCACTTT. Encoded protein: CASSLMPNNSPLHF.

This clonotype was seen at least ten times. CDR3 DNA sequence: TGCGCCAGCAGTTGGACCGCTTACAATGAGCAGTTCTTC. Residues: CASSWTAYNEQFF. The chain has TRBV10-2 and TRBJ2-1; unclear D gene. The CDR3 runs 13 residues. Germline CDR1 WSHSY, CDR2 SAAADI. Trimming removed 5 bases from V and 4 bases from J, with 9 bases in between.

This clonotype was seen more than once but under ten times. This may stem from a read error, because a much larger clone lies one nucleotide away. The chain links TRBV3-1 to TRBJ2-4; possible D gene TRBD2, 6 bases. This CDR3 spans 16 amino acids. Trimming removed 0 bases at V and 3 bases at J, with 12 bases between. CDR1 and CDR2 (germline): LGHDT, YNNKEL (reference sequence). CDR3 nucleotide sequence: TGTGCCAGCAGCCAAGAGTCGGTGGGGGGCAAAAACATTCAGTACTTC. This sequence encodes CASSQESVGGKNIQYF.

The sample holds a few counts of this clonotype. The chain carries TRBV9 and TRBJ2-5; TRBD2 aligns across 14 bases. Unmatched junction bases numbered 2, after V lost 0 bases and J lost 4 bases. The CDR3 loop spans 16 amino acids. The germline gives CDR1 SGDLS, CDR2 YYNGEE. The CDR3 here is CASSVGGLAGGETQYF. CDR3 DNA: TGTGCCAGCAGCGTAGGAGGACTAGCGGGAGGAGAGACCCAGTACTTC.